These 22 T cell receptor beta chains came from one sample sequenced in a study of blood T cell repertoires in COVID-19. Only in-frame clones appear in the TCRdb table, and some are missing; sequencing was by immunoSEQ multiplex PCR. The sample carries a few hundred thousand clones, more than 65% recorded once. The sequenced sample consisted of peripheral blood. All receptors come from a man aged 45 to 65 with active or convalescent COVID-19.

In its sample, this clone was seen a few times. This chain connects TRBV5-4 to TRBJ1-2; TRBD1 agrees at 12 bases. V trimming: 4 bases; J trimming: 8 bases; junction bases outside the gene matches: 12. This CDR3 spans 16 amino acids. The germline V gene encodes CDR1 SGHNT and CDR2 YYREEE (reference sequence). Written as DNA, the CDR3 is TGTGCCAGCAGCCCGGGCGGGACAGGGGGCCTGGGGGGCTACACCTTC. It codes for CASSPGGTGGLGGYTF.

The chain has TRBV19 and TRBJ2-3; 8 bases align to TRBD1. V trimming: 5 bases; J trimming: 12 bases; junction bases outside the gene matches: 7. The CDR3 is made up of 12 amino acids. The germline V gene has CDR1 LNHDA and CDR2 SQIVND (reference sequence). CDR3 nucleotide sequence: TGTGCCAGTAGTCTCGGACAGGGAAGTCAGTATTTT. Its protein is CASSLGQGSQYF.

The rearrangement links TRBV5-4 to TRBJ2-1; possibly TRBD2 for D (5 bases). Germline CDR1 is SGHNT and CDR2 is YYREEE (reference sequence). Trimming left V 4 bases short and J 8 bases short, with 16 bases between. This CDR3 has 14 residues. The CDR3: CASSTGSVGDEQFF. CDR3 sequence (DNA): TGTGCCAGCAGCACGGGATCCGTCGGGGATGAGCAGTTCTTC.

Regarding this clone: This sample includes further DNA sequences coding for the same CDR3. This rearrangement joins TRBV9 to TRBJ2-2, with a tentative D call TRBD2 (6 bases). The CDR3 is made up of 13 amino acids. Trimming took 2 bases from V and 6 from J, leaving 8 bases between them. Germline CDR1 reads SGDLS; CDR2 reads YYNGEE. CDR3 DNA sequence: TGTGCCAGCAGCGTGACTAGTTCCGGGGAGCTGTTTTTT. It yields the protein CASSVTSSGELFF.

In this sample, this clone turned up a few times. The chain employs TRBV7-9 and TRBJ2-5, with TRBD2 matching over 8 bases. Germline V gene sequence: CDR1 SEHNR, CDR2 FQNEAQ (reference sequence). The length of the CDR3 is 16 residues. V shed 3 bases and J 5 bases; nucleotides not matched to a gene: 11. The CDR3 region is CASSFQRGPYLETQYF. The CDR3 nucleotides read TGTGCCAGCAGCTTCCAGCGGGGGCCTTACTTGGAGACCCAGTACTTC.

V usage is TRBV29-1 and J usage is TRBJ2-5; maybe TRBD1 (5 bases). Germline V CDR1 and CDR2: SQVTM, ANQGSEA. V was cut by 3 bases and J by 4 bases, with 18 bases left in between. The length of the CDR3 is 15 residues. DNA of the CDR3: TGCAGCGTTGATGGGGCAGGGCCTAAGGTAGAGACCCAGTACTTC. Protein: CSVDGAGPKVETQYF.

This chain connects TRBV30 to TRBJ1-4; 10 bases fit TRBD1. CDR1 is GTSNPN, CDR2 SVGIG, per germline (reference sequence). CDR3 length: 17 residues. Losses at the gene ends were 3 bases for V and 2 bases for J; bases not matched to a gene: 9. The CDR3: CAWRRQGAAGTNEKLFF. CDR3 in DNA: TGTGCCTGGAGACGACAGGGGGCGGCGGGCACTAATGAAAAACTGTTTTTT.

The J gene is TRBJ2-5, the V gene TRBV2, with D uncertain. Germline CDR1 and CDR2: SNHLY and FYNNEI. With 6 bases removed from V and 2 bases from J, the gap between germline ends came to 7 bases. This CDR3 has 12 residues. This chain's CDR3 is CASSEVQETQYF. The CDR3, as DNA: TGTGCCAGCAGCGAGGTGCAAGAGACCCAGTACTTC.

The gene calls are TRBV15 and TRBJ1-1; 9 nucleotides match TRBD1. CDR3 length: 16 residues. Germline V lookup: CDR1 LNHNV, CDR2 YYDKDF (reference sequence). V lost 1 base to trimming and J lost 0 bases; unmatched junction nucleotides: 3. The CDR3 protein is CATSRGTGGMNTEAFF. CDR3 bases: TGTGCCACCAGCAGAGGAACAGGGGGCATGAACACTGAAGCTTTCTTT.

The chain carries TRBV2 and TRBJ1-5; perhaps TRBD1 as D (6 bases). Germline V lookup: CDR1 SNHLY, CDR2 FYNNEI. CDR3 length: 15 amino acids. V lost 7 bases and J lost 3, with 16 bases in between. The CDR3 loop reads CASTPGQTSNQPQHF. The CDR3, as DNA: TGTGCCAGCACCCCTGGACAGACCTCCAATCAGCCCCAGCATTTT.

CDR3 in DNA: TGTGCCAGCAGTTACTCTGTTACGGACGGGAGTGAAAAACTGTTTTTT. As protein: CASSYSVTDGSEKLFF. The genes are TRBV6-5 and TRBJ1-4, with D unclear. The CDR3 has 16 amino acids. Germline CDR1 is MNHEY and CDR2 is SVGAGI. Trimming left V 0 bases short and J 7 bases short, with 15 bases between.

J is TRBJ2-7 and V is TRBV3-1 (or the pseudogene TRBV3-2); D uncertain. Trimming cost V 1 base and J 4 bases, with 14 bases left between them. Germline assignment: CDR1 LGHDT and CDR2 YNNKEL (reference sequence). This CDR3 comprises 15 residues. The chain's CDR3 is CASSQGLAVSYEQYF. As DNA, the CDR3 is TGTGCCAGCAGCCAAGGTTTAGCAGTATCGTACGAGCAGTACTTC.

Here the CDR3 DNA reads TGTGCCAGCAGCCAAGGGACTAGCGGGAGTTTTGAGCAGTTCTTC. It encodes CASSQGTSGSFEQFF. The chain combines TRBV16 with TRBJ2-1; 14 nucleotides match TRBD2. The germline gives CDR1 KGHSY, CDR2 FQNENV. V shed 2 bases, J shed 9 bases, and the junction held 3 bases outside the gene matches. There are 15 residues in the CDR3.

The chain joins TRBV6-5 to TRBJ1-2; D remains ambiguous. Germline V gene lookup returns CDR1 MNHEY and CDR2 SVGAGI. Between the trimmed V and J ends, which lost 0 bases and 7 bases, there was a span of 15 bases. CDR3 length equals 15 residues. The CDR3 here is CASSYSYRGVGGYTF. The CDR3 DNA follows: TGTGCCAGCAGTTACTCCTACCGGGGTGTCGGTGGCTACACCTTC.

The rearrangement joins TRBV5-6 to TRBJ1-5; 9 nucleotides match TRBD1. This CDR3 is built from 14 residues. V lost 4 bases to trimming and J lost 6 bases; unmatched junction nucleotides: 5. The germline V gene encodes CDR1 SGHDT and CDR2 YYEEEE. This chain's CDR3 is CASSLRDRVQPQHF. The CDR3 region has the DNA TGTGCCAGCAGCCTCCGGGACAGGGTTCAGCCCCAGCATTTT.

This chain connects TRBV24-1 to TRBJ1-2, with 10 nucleotides matching TRBD1. Trimming at V came to 4 bases and at J to 4 bases, leaving 2 bases not matched to a gene. This CDR3 has 14 residues. The V gene's germline CDR1 is KGHDR and CDR2 SFDVKD. Written as DNA, the CDR3 is TGTGCCACCAGTGACGGACAGGGGGTCTATGGCTACACCTTC. It is translated as CATSDGQGVYGYTF.

This clone was observed a single time. This rearrangement joins TRBV7-2 to TRBJ2-5; D is unclear. Germline values: CDR1 SGHTA, CDR2 FQGNSA. The CDR3 runs to 14 residues. Trimming took off 1 base at V and 5 bases at J, with 11 bases between the two ends. In DNA form, the CDR3 reads TGTGCCAGCAGCTTAGGGTCACTGCGGGAGACCCAGTACTTC. Its protein product is CASSLGSLRETQYF.

CDR3 DNA: TGCGCCAGCAGCTTAAGAGGGACAGGGGTGTACGAGCAGTACGTC. This sequence encodes CASSLRGTGVYEQYV. The chain has TRBV5-1 and TRBJ2-7, with 10 bases aligning to TRBD1. J lost 4 bases, V lost 2 bases, and 6 bases had no gene match. Germline-derived CDR1 and CDR2 are SGHRS and YFSETQ. The length of the CDR3 is 15 residues.

The rearrangement links TRBV6-2 or TRBV6-3 to TRBJ2-1, with TRBD1 matching over 8 bases. The CDR3 length is 16 residues. V lost 5 bases and J lost 0; bases outside the gene matches: 6. Germline CDR1 is MNHEY and CDR2 is SVGEGT. DNA for the CDR3: TGTGCCAGCAGTCCCACAACAGGGGGCTCCTACAATGAGCAGTTCTTC. Translating gives CASSPTTGGSYNEQFF.

J is TRBJ1-3 and V is TRBV6-5; 7 bases agree with TRBD1. CDR3 size: 15 residues. Germline loops: CDR1 MNHEY, CDR2 SVGAGI. Losses at the gene ends were 2 bases for V and 4 bases for J; bases not matched to a gene: 5. DNA for the CDR3: TGTGCCAGCAGTTACAAGGGGGCGCGAGGAAACACCATATATTTT. Amino acids: CASSYKGARGNTIYF.

The chain carries TRBV18 and TRBJ2-2, with 7 bases matching TRBD1. Germline-derived CDR1 and CDR2 are KGHSH and LQKENI. CDR3 size: 16 residues. Germline trimming cut 2 bases from V and 5 bases from J; bases unmatched to any gene: 8. The CDR3 DNA follows: TGTGCCAGCTCACCATTTGCCGGGACAGCTACCGGGGAGCTGTTTTTT. It specifies CASSPFAGTATGELFF. Based on the CDR3 plus reference TRBV18 and TRBJ2-2, the full variable domain is NAGVMQNPRHLVRRRGQEARLRCSPMKGHSHVYWYRQLPEEGLKFMVYLQKENIIDESGMPKERFSAEFPKEGPSILRIQQVVRGDSAAYFCASSPFAGTATGELFFGEGSRLTVL.

V and J are TRBV28 and TRBJ2-6, with D perhaps matching TRBD1 (6 bases). This CDR3 has 17 amino acids. The germline V and J ends were trimmed by 3 bases and 0 bases, with 12 bases remaining between them. Germline V gives CDR1 MDHEN, CDR2 SYDVKM. CDR3 sequence: CASSLGIQGSGANVLTF. The CDR3 nucleotides are TGTGCCAGCAGTTTGGGAATACAGGGCTCTGGGGCCAACGTCCTGACTTTC.